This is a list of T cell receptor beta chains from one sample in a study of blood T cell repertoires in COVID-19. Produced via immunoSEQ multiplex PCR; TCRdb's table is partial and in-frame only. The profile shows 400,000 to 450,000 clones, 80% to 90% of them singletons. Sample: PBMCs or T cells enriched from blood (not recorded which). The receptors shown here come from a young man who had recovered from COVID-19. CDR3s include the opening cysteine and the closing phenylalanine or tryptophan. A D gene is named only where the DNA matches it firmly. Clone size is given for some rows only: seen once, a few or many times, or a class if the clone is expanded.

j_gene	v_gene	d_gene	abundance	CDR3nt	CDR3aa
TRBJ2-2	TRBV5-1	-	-	TGCGCCAGCAGCTTGGGCAGGGATGGCGGGGAGCTGTTTTTT	CASSLGRDGGELFF
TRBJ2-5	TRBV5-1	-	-	TGCGCCAGCAGCTTGGGCTGGACAGAGTACCAAGAGACCCAGTACTTC	CASSLGWTEYQETQYF
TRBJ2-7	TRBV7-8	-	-	TGTGCCAGCAGCTTTGGCAGGGGTTCCTACGAGCAGTACTTC	CASSFGRGSYEQYF
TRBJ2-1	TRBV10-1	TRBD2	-	TGCGCCAGCAGTCGGACTAGCGGGAAGTCCTACAATGAGCAGTTCTTC	CASSRTSGKSYNEQFF
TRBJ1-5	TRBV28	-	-	TGTGCCAGCAGTTTAGGTGGAGGCCGCCCGACAGGAATTTTCTTCGATAGCAATCAGCCCCAGCATTTT	CASSLGGGRPTGIFFDSNQPQHF
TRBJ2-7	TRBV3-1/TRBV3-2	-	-	TGTGCCAGCAGCCATCTTTTTCAGGGTCCCCCCTACGAGCAGTACTTC	CASSHLFQGPPYEQYF
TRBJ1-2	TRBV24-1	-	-	TGTGCCACCAGTGATACGGACGCCGGCGGGGTTAACTATGGCTACACCTTC	CATSDTDAGGVNYGYTF
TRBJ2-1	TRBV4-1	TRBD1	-	TGCGCCAGCAGCCTCGGTACAGGGGGGAAGAATGAGCAGTTCTTC	CASSLGTGGKNEQFF
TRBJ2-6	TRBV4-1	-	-	TGCGCCAGCAGCCAAGCCCGTATTGGGGCCAACGTCCTGACTTTC	CASSQARIGANVLTF
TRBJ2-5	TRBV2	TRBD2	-	TGTGCCAGCAGTGATAAACTAGCGGGAGGCGAGACCCAGTACTTC	CASSDKLAGGETQYF
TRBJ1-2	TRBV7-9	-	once	TGTGCCAGCAGCCCCAAGGGGGTCGGTGGCTACACCTTC	CASSPKGVGGYTF
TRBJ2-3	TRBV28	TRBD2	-	TGTGCCAGCAGTGCTAGCGGGAGAAAGACAGATACGCAGTATTTT	CASSASGRKTDTQYF
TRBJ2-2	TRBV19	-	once	TGTGCCAGTAGTAGTCCTAGCGCCCTGCGGGAGCTGTTTTTT	CASSSPSALRELFF
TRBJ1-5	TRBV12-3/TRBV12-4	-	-	TGTGCCAGCAGTTTAGACGGTCAGCCCCAGCATTTT	CASSLDGQPQHF
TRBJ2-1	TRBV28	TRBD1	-	TGTGCCAGCAGCTTAACAGGGGGCAATGAGCAGTTCTTC	CASSLTGGNEQFF
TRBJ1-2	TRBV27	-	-	TGTGCCAGCAGTTCTTATGGCTACACCTTC	CASSSYGYTF
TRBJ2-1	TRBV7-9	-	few	TGTGCCAGCAGCTTACCAGTCGATGAGCAGTTCTTC	CASSLPVDEQFF
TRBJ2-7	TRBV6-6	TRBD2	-	TGTGCCAGCAGTTTGACTAGCGGGACCTACGAGCAGTACTTC	CASSLTSGTYEQYF
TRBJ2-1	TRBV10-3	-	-	TGTGCCATCAGTCCCTCAGGGCCTAATACGTGGGGCGAGCAGTTCTTC	CAISPSGPNTWGEQFF
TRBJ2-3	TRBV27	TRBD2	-	TGTGCCAGCAGTTTATGGGGCAGTAGGGAGGGTAGGGATACGCAGTATTTT	CASSLWGSREGRDTQYF